The sequence of this TCR beta chain was determined in a study of blood T cell repertoires in COVID-19. The germline V gene has CDR1 KGHSH and CDR2 LQKENI. The ends were cut back, 3 bases at V and 6 bases at J, with 10 bases in the middle. The CDR3 length is 13 residues. Generated by immunoSEQ multiplex PCR, the TCRdb table keeps only in-frame clones and is missing some. The table has some 290,000 clones, roughly 90% seen once. This rearrangement joins TRBV18 to TRBJ2-3; D uncertain. The receptor comes from a woman in her 30s with COVID-19, enrolled during active disease. The sequenced sample consisted of peripheral blood. The DNA for the CDR3 is TGTGCCAGCTCACCTCGCGCCGGGGATACGCAGTATTTT. Translation gives CASSPRAGDTQYF.